This entry concerns a single T cell receptor (beta chain). With a much larger clone just one base away, this may be a read error. This specimen belongs to a study of T cell repertoires in aging, cancer and after chemotherapy. The template was genomic DNA from peripheral blood, not RNA. Multiplex touch-down PCR with TRB-A/B primers amplified rearranged V-D-J TRB sequences. Using its own MiXCR run on the multiplex PCR reads, TCRdb lists one record per CDR3 protein. The profile shows over 1,000 distinct CDR3 sequences, less than 40% of them singletons. Specimen: blood. The receptor was isolated from a human donor with a solid tumor.

In DNA form, the CDR3 reads TGTGCCACCAGTAAAGGTCAAGTCAATGAGCAGTTCTTC. Protein product: CATSKGQVNEQFF. The V call is TRBV15, the J call TRBJ2-1; no definite D call. The germline V gene encodes CDR1 LNHNV and CDR2 YYDKDF (reference sequence). The CDR3 length is 13 residues. Trimming took 6 bases from V and 6 from J, leaving 12 bases between them.